This TCR beta chain was documented in a study of blood T cells in healthy people across ages. Donor samples were obtained from healthy Caucasian individuals from Russia, aged 6 to 90. The study isolated at least 6 million PBMCs from each sample. Through a sample-barcoded 5' primer and a J-beta primer mix, a second PCR was run for roughly 6 to 11 cycles. MiXCR, applied by TCRdb to the 5' RACE reads, yields one record per CDR3 protein. There are about 1 million distinct CDR3 sequences in the sample; roughly 45% occur only once, and about 20% lies in the top ten. Study results and caveats: Age brought a roughly linear fall in TCR beta diversity measured per million T cells.

CDR1 DFQATT and CDR2 SNEGSKA come from the germline V gene (reference sequence). This CDR3 region has 14 residues. Germline trimming cut 5 bases from V and 4 bases from J; bases unmatched to any gene: 8. A note on this clonotype: Its antigen remains unidentified.

This chain links TRBV20-1 with TRBJ2-1, with 7 bases that match TRBD2. The sequenced sample consisted of blood. The TCR originated in a woman between 55 and 75 years old in good health. CDR3 DNA sequence: TGCAGTGCTTTTACTAGCGCCCCTTACAATGAGCAGTTCTTC. Its translation: CSAFTSAPYNEQFF.